What follows describes a single T cell receptor (beta chain). Original processing methods: Nucleated cell counts were estimated from reference gene primer amplification. Profiled with immunoSEQ multiplex PCR; TCRdb holds only in-frame clones, not every one. V, J and clone size are those of that table, while D and trimming were read from the DNA. The table lists 130,000 or so clones, less than 85% of them singletons, with 9% to 15% in the top ten. The record originates from a study of blood T cell repertoires in COVID-19. For the study at large: The analysed material was cDNA or gDNA that came from T cells, B-cell-depleted T cells, or PBMCs.

The CDR3 extends over 16 amino acids. Germline lookup yields CDR1 WNHNN and CDR2 SYGVQD (reference sequence). J gave up 2 bases and V 7 bases, and 13 bases lay outside the gene matches. Source material: peripheral blood. The TCR originated in a woman in her fifties or sixties with acute or convalescent COVID-19. The chain uses TRBV10-1 and TRBJ1-1; 7 nucleotides match TRBD1. The CDR3: CASTFSLRQGNTEAFF. The DNA for the CDR3 is TGCGCCAGCACCTTCTCATTGAGACAGGGAAACACTGAAGCTTTCTTT.